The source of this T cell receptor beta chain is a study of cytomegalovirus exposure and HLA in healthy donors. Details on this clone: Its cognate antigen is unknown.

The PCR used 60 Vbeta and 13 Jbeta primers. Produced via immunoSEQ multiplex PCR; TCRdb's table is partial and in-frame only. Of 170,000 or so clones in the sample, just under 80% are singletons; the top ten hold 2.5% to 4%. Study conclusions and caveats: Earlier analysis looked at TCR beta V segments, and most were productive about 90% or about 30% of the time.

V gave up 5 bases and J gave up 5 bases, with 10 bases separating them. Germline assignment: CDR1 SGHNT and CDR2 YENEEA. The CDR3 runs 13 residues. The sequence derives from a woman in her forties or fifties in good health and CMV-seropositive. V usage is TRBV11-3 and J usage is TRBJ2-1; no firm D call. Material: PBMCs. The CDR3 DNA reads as TGTGCCAGCAGCGGCGACTGGCACAATGAGCAGTTCTTC. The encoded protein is CASSGDWHNEQFF.